This T cell receptor (beta chain) came from a study of post-analysis software for immune sequencing data. At the level of the study: Relapsing-remitting, secondary progressive and progressive-relapsing forms of multiple sclerosis all featured among disease courses.

Trimming took 6 bases from V and 1 from J, leaving 10 bases between them. Germline V gene lookup returns CDR1 SNHLY and CDR2 FYNNEI. This CDR3 contains 13 residues. General observations from the study: Controls' normalized Chao1 diversity significantly exceeded that of multiple sclerosis patients. Co-batched samples clustered tightly together by F measure. Comparison of patients with controls showed roughly five TRBV segments more frequent in patients, TRBV5-6, TRBV5-1 and TRBV20-1 among them.

Points on this clonotype: Its antigen is as yet unknown.

Libraries were made from TCR beta cDNA, and they carried unique molecular identifiers. From approximately 0.95 to 9.8 million T cells, 500,000 or so cDNA molecules were obtained. TCRdb analysed the PCR reads with MiXCR anew, one entry per CDR3 protein. Of 700,000 to 800,000 distinct CDR3 sequences listed, 25% to 30% are singletons. The gene calls are TRBV2 and TRBJ2-7; D call uncertain. The sample was blood. The clonotype originates from a girl between 10 and 17 years old with multiple sclerosis. The CDR3 region has the DNA TGTGCCAGCAGGACCCCAGTATCCTACGAGCAGTACTTC. Protein: CASRTPVSYEQYF. Full variable domain (remainder filled in from reference TRBV2 and TRBJ2-7): EPEVTQTPSHQVTQMGQEVILRCVPISNHLYFYWYRQILGQKVEFLVSFYNNEISEKSEIFDDQFSVERPDGSNFTLKIRSTKLEDSAMYFCASRTPVSYEQYFGPGTRLTVT.